Each of the 29 T cell receptor beta chains below was sequenced from the same sample in a study of blood T cells in healthy people across ages. Primers used in a second PCR of about 7 to 11 cycles were a sample-barcoded 5' primer and a J-beta primer mix. TCRdb re-called the 5' RACE reads with MiXCR, one entry per CDR3 protein. The profile shows 1.2 million to 1.5 million distinct CDR3 sequences, around 39% of them singletons. The sequencing input was blood. These receptors originate from a woman between 18 and 29 years old in good health.

V usage is TRBV7-9 and J usage is TRBJ2-5; weak D call: TRBD2 (6 bases). The CDR3 totals 13 residues. Germline values: CDR1 SEHNR, CDR2 FQNEAQ (reference sequence). V was clipped by 2 bases and J by 10 bases, with 14 bases between them. CDR3 sequence (DNA): TGTGCCAGCAGCTTACCGGCGGGGAGAGACCAGTACTTC. Translated, it gives CASSLPAGRDQYF.

This chain links TRBV6-6 with TRBJ2-7; no reliable D call. V lost 0 bases, J lost 6 bases, and 9 bases lay in between. Germline V gene lookup returns CDR1 MNHNY and CDR2 SVGAGI (reference sequence). The CDR3 covers 13 residues. CDR3 coding DNA: TGTGCCAGCAGTTACTCACCCGAAATCGAGCAGTACTTC. Translation: CASSYSPEIEQYF.

This clonotype is a singleton in its sample. The V gene is TRBV7-2, the J gene TRBJ2-1; 14 nucleotides line up with TRBD2. The V gene end was trimmed by 3 bases and the J gene end by 9 bases; junction bases not matched to a gene: 10. Germline V gives CDR1 SGHTA, CDR2 FQGNSA. The CDR3 totals 17 residues. The CDR3 nucleotides read TGTGCCAGCAGCTTCCTGACAGGACTAGCGGGAGGCAGTGAGCAGTTCTTC. It specifies CASSFLTGLAGGSEQFF.

This clonotype has just a few counts. The chain joins TRBV6-6 to TRBJ2-1; D is perhaps TRBD1 (6 bases). Trimming removed 5 bases from V and 10 bases from J, with 9 bases in between. Germline V gives CDR1 MNHNY, CDR2 SVGAGI (reference sequence). This CDR3 is built from 11 residues. CDR3 loop: CASSNGQEQFF. DNA for the CDR3: TGTGCCAGCAGTAACGGACAGGAGCAGTTCTTC.

CDR3 loop: CASSGTSQVEQFF. In nucleotides, the CDR3 is TGTGCCAGCAGCGGGACTAGTCAAGTTGAGCAGTTCTTC. The chain is built from TRBV12-3 or TRBV12-4 and TRBJ2-1, with TRBD2 matching over 8 bases. The V gene end was trimmed by 6 bases and the J gene end by 9 bases; junction bases not matched to a gene: 7. CDR3 length: 13 amino acids.

This chain uses TRBV7-6 with TRBJ2-1; D might be TRBD2 (6 bases). CDR1 is SGHVS, CDR2 FNYEAQ, per germline. Trimming pared 5 bases from V and 7 bases from J, leaving 21 bases between. The CDR3 consists of 16 residues. CDR3 residues: CASSGRERAAWNEQFF. The CDR3 coding sequence is TGTGCCAGCAGCGGACGTGAGCGGGCCGCCTGGAATGAGCAGTTCTTC.

The rearrangement joins TRBV4-2 to TRBJ2-5; the D call may be TRBD1 or TRBD2 (6 bases each). Germline V gene sequence: CDR1 LGHNA, CDR2 YNFKEQ. This CDR3 has 16 amino acids. V lost 4 bases and J lost 0, with 15 bases in between. The CDR3 here is CASSPTSGANQETQYF. The CDR3 coding sequence is TGTGCCAGCAGCCCTACCTCGGGGGCAAACCAAGAGACCCAGTACTTC.

V and J are TRBV21-1 and TRBJ2-7; the D call of TRBD1 is as the table states it, not checked on the DNA. TRBV21-1 is tagged as a pseudogene. The CDR3 has 16 residues. CDR3 in amino acids: CASSKTGTDPPYEQYF. In nucleotides, the CDR3 is TGTGCCAGCAGCAAAACCGGGACGGACCCACCCTACGAGCAGTACTTC.

Of note for this clonotype: At one of its ends the junction is not consistent with the germline gene, which may arise from a read error. V usage is TRBV25-1 and J usage is TRBJ1-2; weak D call: TRBD1 (6 bases). CDR1 is MGHDK and CDR2 is SYGVNS in the germline V gene. The CDR3 consists of 10 residues. In DNA form, the CDR3 reads TGTGCCAGCTGGGGGCCTGGCTGCACCTTC. Protein sequence: CASWGPGCTF.

This clonotype was counted only a few times. V gene TRBV12-3 or TRBV12-4 combines with J gene TRBJ2-1, with D possibly being TRBD2 (5 bases). This CDR3 is built from 16 residues. V dropped 5 bases and J dropped 0 bases, with 14 bases sitting between them. The CDR3 region is CASSTQEESSYNEQFF. DNA for the CDR3: TGTGCCAGCAGTACCCAGGAGGAGAGCTCCTACAATGAGCAGTTCTTC.

The CDR3 nucleotides are TGTGCCAGCAGCCCACGTGGAGGGAGCCCCTACAATGAGCAGTTCTTC. Encoded protein: CASSPRGGSPYNEQFF. The chain employs TRBV13 and TRBJ2-1, with a weak D call TRBD2 (6 bases). From germline, CDR1 is PRHDT and CDR2 FYEKMQ (reference sequence). CDR3 size: 16 residues. The germline V and J ends were trimmed by 5 bases and 2 bases, with 16 bases remaining between them.

The rearrangement joins TRBV6-5 to TRBJ1-2, with 10 bases aligning to TRBD1. Per the germline V gene, CDR1 is MNHEY and CDR2 is SVGAGI. V lost 0 bases and J lost 4; bases outside the gene matches: 5. CDR3 length: 16 residues. The CDR3: CASSYSTGGDTYGYTF. Here the CDR3 DNA reads TGTGCCAGCAGTTACTCGACAGGGGGCGATACCTATGGCTACACCTTC.

In this sample, this clonotype turned up a few times. The chain joins TRBV28 to TRBJ2-3, with a tentative D call TRBD1 (7 bases). The V end lost 3 bases, the J end lost 0 bases, and 13 bases lay between the germline ends. Germline lookup yields CDR1 MDHEN and CDR2 SYDVKM. The CDR3 consists of 16 residues. CDR3 amino acids: CASSFLSGGSTDTQYF. The CDR3 DNA reads as TGTGCCAGCAGTTTTCTTTCAGGGGGGAGCACAGATACGCAGTATTTT. The complete variable domain, with remaining parts taken from reference TRBV28 and TRBJ2-3, reads DVKVTQSSRYLVKRTGEKVFLECVQDMDHENMFWYRQDPGLGLRLIYFSYDVKMKEKGDIPEGYSVSREKKERFSLILESASTNQTSMYLCASSFLSGGSTDTQYFGPGTRLTVL.

This chain connects TRBV20-1 to TRBJ1-1; TRBD1 agrees at 9 bases. Germline V CDR1 and CDR2: DFQATT, SNEGSKA (reference sequence). The CDR3 runs 13 residues. V trimming: 6 bases; J trimming: 3 bases; junction bases outside the gene matches: 5. The CDR3 is CSAPGQGHTEAFF. In nucleotides, the CDR3 is TGCAGTGCACCGGGACAGGGACACACTGAAGCTTTCTTT.

This clonotype was detected only once. The rearrangement joins TRBV12-3 or TRBV12-4 to TRBJ2-3; TRBD1 agrees at 8 bases. V shed 8 bases and J 5 bases; nucleotides not matched to a gene: 3. The CDR3 is 12 amino acids. The CDR3 spells CASSDRGDTQYF. The DNA of the CDR3 is TGTGCCAGCTCCGACAGGGGAGATACGCAGTATTTT.

This clonotype appeared a few times. The chain employs TRBV5-1 and TRBJ2-3; perhaps TRBD1 as D (5 bases). The CDR3 has 15 amino acids. Trimming stripped 1 base from V and 3 bases from J, with 12 bases between. Germline V gene lookup returns CDR1 SGHRS and CDR2 YFSETQ. The CDR3 here is CASSLTRVGTDTQYF. CDR3 coding DNA: TGCGCCAGCAGCTTGACCAGGGTAGGGACAGATACGCAGTATTTT. The full variable domain, completed using reference TRBV5-1 and TRBJ2-3, is KAGVTQTPRYLIKTRGQQVTLSCSPISGHRSVSWYQQTPGQGLQFLFEYFSETQRNKGNFPGRFSGRQFSNSRSEMNVSTLELGDSALYLCASSLTRVGTDTQYFGPGTRLTVL.

In its sample, this clonotype was seen many times. V usage is TRBV29-1 and J usage is TRBJ2-7; D not resolved. The CDR3 extends over 13 amino acids. In germline, CDR1 is SQVTM, CDR2 ANQGSEA. Trimming cost V 4 bases and J 2 bases, with 12 bases left between them. The chain's CDR3 is CSVAPLGTYEQYF. The CDR3 DNA sequence: TGCAGCGTTGCCCCCCTTGGGACCTACGAGCAGTACTTC.

The rearrangement links TRBV7-9 to TRBJ2-1; 7 nucleotides align to TRBD1. The CDR3 is 15 amino acids. V trimming: 4 bases; J trimming: 3 bases; junction bases outside the gene matches: 6. CDR1 is SEHNR and CDR2 is FQNEAQ in the germline V gene (reference sequence). The CDR3: CASSSLQGNYNEQFF. CDR3 DNA: TGTGCCAGCAGCTCCTTACAGGGGAACTACAATGAGCAGTTCTTC. The whole variable domain, filled in from reference TRBV7-9 and TRBJ2-1, reads DTGVSQNPRHKITKRGQNVTFRCDPISEHNRLYWYRQTLGQGPEFLTYFQNEAQLEKSRLLSDRFSAERPKGSFSTLEIQRTEQGDSAMYLCASSSLQGNYNEQFFGPGTRLTVL.

In this sample, this clonotype turned up a few times. This chain uses TRBV3-1 with TRBJ2-1, with D possibly matching TRBD2 (6 bases). The CDR3 is 14 residues long. Germline V lookup: CDR1 LGHDT, CDR2 YNNKEL (reference sequence). Trimming pared 0 bases from V and 6 bases from J, leaving 9 bases between. The CDR3 sequence: CASSQDSSGNEQFF. DNA of the CDR3: TGTGCCAGCAGCCAAGATAGTAGCGGCAATGAGCAGTTCTTC.

This clonotype was recorded a few times. This may come from a read error, since a much larger clone is one base off. The chain carries TRBV3-1 and TRBJ2-1; no reliable D call. The germline V gene has CDR1 LGHDT and CDR2 YNNKEL (reference sequence). The CDR3 has 11 amino acids. V was trimmed by 1 base and J by 9 bases, leaving 4 bases between them. In DNA form, the CDR3 reads TGTGCCAGCAGCCAAGCGGCTGAGCAGTTCTTC. It encodes CASSQAAEQFF.

This clonotype appeared a single time. Written as DNA, the CDR3 is TGTGCCAGCAGTTATACTGCGGGGAGCTATGGCTACACCTTC. Encoded protein: CASSYTAGSYGYTF. The chain combines TRBV6-1 with TRBJ1-2; no clear D. Germline V gene sequence: CDR1 MNHNS, CDR2 SASEGT. The length of the CDR3 is 14 residues. V lost 5 bases to trimming and J lost 4 bases, with 14 bases between them.

There are a few counts of this clonotype. This chain connects TRBV3-1 to TRBJ1-1; 10 bases map to TRBD1. The CDR3 covers 16 residues. In germline, CDR1 is LGHDT, CDR2 YNNKEL (reference sequence). Trimming took 2 bases from V and 5 from J; bases not matched to a gene: 8. The CDR3 region is CASSQFSRTGGTEAFF. The CDR3 DNA reads TGTGCCAGCAGCCAATTTAGCCGGACAGGGGGAACTGAAGCTTTCTTT.

This clonotype was detected only a few times. The rearrangement links TRBV6-1 to TRBJ2-6; 7 nucleotides match TRBD1. CDR1 and CDR2 from the germline V gene are MNHNS and SASEGT. This CDR3 comprises 15 residues. V trimming: 11 bases; J trimming: 0 bases; junction bases outside the gene matches: 7. As DNA, the CDR3 is TGTGCCGGCGGACAGGCTAGCTCTGGGGCCAACGTCCTGACTTTC. Its protein product is CAGGQASSGANVLTF.

The chain is built from TRBV20-1 and TRBJ1-5; 11 nucleotides line up with TRBD1. Trimming at V came to 3 bases and at J to 7 bases, leaving 5 bases not matched to a gene. Per the germline V gene, CDR1 is DFQATT and CDR2 is SNEGSKA (reference sequence). The CDR3 sequence is 14 residues long. The CDR3 sequence: CSARVGQGAQPQHF. The DNA of the CDR3 is TGCAGTGCTAGGGTTGGACAGGGGGCCCAGCCCCAGCATTTT.

This clonotype occurred a few times. The CDR3 here is CASSLGGTQRATQYF. Written as DNA, the CDR3 is TGTGCCAGCAGTTTGGGAGGGACACAACGAGCGACCCAGTACTTC. V gene TRBV28 combines with J gene TRBJ2-5; a weak D match, TRBD2 (7 bases). The CDR3 consists of 15 residues. Germline CDR1 MDHEN, CDR2 SYDVKM. The V gene lost 3 bases and the J gene lost 7 bases, with 18 bases spanning the gap.

CDR3 coding DNA: TGCAGCGTTGAAGTAGCCAGGGAGACCCAGTACTTC. Translation gives CSVEVARETQYF. The chain combines TRBV29-1 with TRBJ2-5; D gene ambiguous. The CDR3 length is 12 residues. The V end lost 1 base, the J end lost 5 bases, and 8 bases lay between the germline ends. The germline V gene encodes CDR1 SQVTM and CDR2 ANQGSEA.

The genes are TRBV6-6 and TRBJ2-7, with TRBD1 as a possible D gene (5 bases). The germline V gene has CDR1 MNHNY and CDR2 SVGAGI (reference sequence). V was clipped by 5 bases and J by 2 bases, with 22 bases between them. The CDR3 is 17 amino acids. The CDR3 here is CASSPPKRQGEPYEQYF. DNA of the CDR3: TGTGCCAGCAGTCCCCCGAAACGGCAGGGTGAGCCCTACGAGCAGTACTTC.

The rearrangement uses TRBV6-1 and TRBJ1-5; D perhaps matches TRBD1 (5 bases). The germline V gene encodes CDR1 MNHNS and CDR2 SASEGT. The CDR3 consists of 16 residues. The V and J ends lost 6 bases and 6 bases respectively, with 21 bases between them. The CDR3: CASRQQESAPGQPQHF. The DNA for the CDR3 is TGTGCCAGCAGACAACAGGAAAGCGCCCCAGGTCAGCCCCAGCATTTT.

The gene calls are TRBV7-8 and TRBJ1-4; D gene ambiguous. Germline CDR1 reads SGHVS; CDR2 reads FQNEAQ. Trimming cost V 8 bases and J 4 bases, with 14 bases left between them. This CDR3 has 14 amino acids. As DNA, the CDR3 is TGTGCCAGCTCCCGGACTGCTGATAATGAAAAACTGTTTTTT. Translating gives CASSRTADNEKLFF. The full variable domain, in which reference TRBV7-8 and TRBJ1-4 provide the parts outside the CDR3, is GAGVSQSPRYKVAKRGQDVALRCDPISGHVSLFWYQQALGQGPEFLTYFQNEAQLDKSGLPSDRFFAERPEGSVSTLKIQRTQQEDSAVYLCASSRTADNEKLFFGSGTQLSVL.